This TCR beta chain is drawn from a study of control samples from healthy donors and cancer patients. The data were produced by immunoSEQ multiplex PCR, yet TCRdb's version contains in-frame clones alone and is incomplete. The table records about 150,000 clones, 91% of them present only once. The receptor's source is a woman aged 40 to 50 in good health. The sequenced sample was blood.

CDR3 nucleotides: TGCGCCACCCGAAGGGGACTAGCCGTAGAGACCCAGTACTTC. It translates to CATRRGLAVETQYF. The chain links TRBV10-2 to TRBJ2-5; TRBD2 matches 9 bases. The CDR3 spans 14 residues. The V segment lost 10 bases and the J segment 4 bases; nucleotides outside the gene matches: 10. From germline, CDR1 is WSHSY and CDR2 SAAADI.